The clone carrying this TCR beta chain appeared a single time. The sample comes from a study of cytomegalovirus exposure and HLA in healthy donors. With 60 Vbeta and 13 Jbeta primers, the PCR was carried out. Method: immunoSEQ multiplex PCR; TCRdb's copy keeps in-frame clones and lacks some. The sample has 200,000 to 250,000 clones, 85% to 90% seen once. The V and J ends lost 4 bases and 4 bases, in that order; junction bases with no gene match: 6. CDR1 SGDLS and CDR2 YYNGEE come from the germline V gene. The CDR3 extends over 14 amino acids. The TCR sequence derives from a woman younger than 30 in good health and CMV-seronegative. The J gene is TRBJ2-5, the V gene TRBV9; 8 bases agree with TRBD1. Specimen: PBMCs. In DNA, the CDR3 is TGTGCCAGCAGCCCAAGGACAGGGAGAGAGACCCAGTACTTC. As protein: CASSPRTGRETQYF. The full variable domain, completed using reference TRBV9 and TRBJ2-5, is DSGVTQTPKHLITATGQRVTLRCSPRSGDLSVYWYQQSLDQGLQFLIQYYNGEERAKGNILERFSAQQFPDLHSELNLSSLELGDSALYFCASSPRTGRETQYFGPGTRLLVL.